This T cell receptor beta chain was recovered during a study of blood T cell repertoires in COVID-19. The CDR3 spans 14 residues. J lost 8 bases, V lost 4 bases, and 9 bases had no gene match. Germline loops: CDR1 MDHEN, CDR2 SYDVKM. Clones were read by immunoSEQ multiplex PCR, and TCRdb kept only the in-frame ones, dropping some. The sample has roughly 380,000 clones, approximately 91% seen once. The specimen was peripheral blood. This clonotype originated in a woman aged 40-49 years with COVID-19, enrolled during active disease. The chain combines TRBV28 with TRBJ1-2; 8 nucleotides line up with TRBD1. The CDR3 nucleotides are TGTGCCAGCAGTTCTACGACAGGGGTTTTGGGCTACACCTTC. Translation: CASSSTTGVLGYTF.